The 26 T cell receptor beta chains given below trace back to one sample, sequenced in a study of T cell responses to AZD1222 COVID-19 vaccine (dated by TCRdb to about 2021). Receptor libraries were prepared by the immunoSEQ multiplex PCR assay. TCRdb mirrors the immuneACCESS table, restricted to in-frame sequences. Some clones are absent from its copies; in checked studies, under half trace to an unresolved V gene, and the reason for the others is unknown. This sample is represented by some 50,000 clones; over 85% of them were singletons. Clones ranked in the top ten supply about 1.1% of the sample. The sample's time point label, decoded: about 28 days (+/-7) after the second vaccine dose. The sequences come from peripheral blood, collected 28 days after the second AZD1222 dose. These TCRs come from an adult who received the AZD1222 COVID-19 vaccine.

The rearrangement links TRBV10-3 to TRBJ1-1; 8 nucleotides align to TRBD1. The CDR3 has 14 residues. The J segment lost 5 bases and the V segment lost 6 bases, leaving 8 bases of the junction unmatched. Germline CDR1 ENHRY, CDR2 SYGVKD. This CDR3 reads CAISQDRVGTEAFF. The CDR3 bases are TGTGCCATCAGCCAGGACAGGGTGGGAACTGAAGCTTTCTTT.

This clone was detected only once. The chain combines TRBV5-1 with TRBJ1-1, with a possible D match to TRBD1 (5 bases). Germline CDR1 and CDR2: SGHRS and YFSETQ. V was pared by 0 bases and J by 4 bases, with 7 bases between. CDR3 length: 13 amino acids. The CDR3 loop is CASSLGGGTEAFF. The CDR3 nucleotides read TGCGCCAGCAGCTTGGGCGGGGGCACTGAAGCTTTCTTT.

This chain links TRBV5-5 with TRBJ1-1; D not resolved. The CDR3 length is 16 residues. In germline, CDR1 is SGHKS, CDR2 YYEKEE (reference sequence). V was trimmed by 3 bases and J by 0 bases, leaving 15 bases between them. This chain's CDR3 is CASSSAFPTMNTEAFF. In DNA form, the CDR3 reads TGTGCCAGCAGCTCGGCATTTCCCACTATGAACACTGAAGCTTTCTTT.

V is TRBV28 and J is TRBJ2-6; D remains unclear. This CDR3 is built from 15 residues. Trimming shortened V by 6 bases and J by 0 bases, and 9 bases separated the two germline ends. Germline V gives CDR1 MDHEN, CDR2 SYDVKM. The CDR3 spells CASRPPSSGANVLTF. CDR3 in DNA: TGTGCCAGCAGGCCGCCCAGCTCTGGGGCCAACGTCCTGACTTTC.

This chain joins TRBV9 and TRBJ1-6; 9 bases align to TRBD1. This CDR3 comprises 16 residues. Germline CDR1 reads SGDLS; CDR2 reads YYNGEE. Unmatched junction bases numbered 5, after V lost 0 bases and J lost 7 bases. The DNA for the CDR3 is TGTGCCAGCAGCGTAGCCGGGACAGGGCGGAATTCACCCCTCCACTTT. It codes for CASSVAGTGRNSPLHF.

The CDR3 region is CSVEGLQGGTDTQYF. In nucleotides, the CDR3 is TGCAGCGTTGAAGGTCTTCAGGGGGGCACAGATACGCAGTATTTT. The genes are TRBV29-1 and TRBJ2-3, with 7 bases fitting TRBD1. Germline CDR1 reads SQVTM; CDR2 reads ANQGSEA. V lost 1 base and J lost 1; bases outside the gene matches: 5. This CDR3 has 15 amino acids.

The chain combines TRBV7-2 with TRBJ2-5; a possible D gene is TRBD1 (5 bases). The CDR3 is 15 amino acids. Trimming removed 2 bases from V and 4 bases from J, with 14 bases in between. Germline loops: CDR1 SGHTA, CDR2 FQGNSA. The CDR3 DNA reads TGTGCCAGCAGCTTATCGGTCAGGGTTAGAGAGACCCAGTACTTC. Its protein is CASSLSVRVRETQYF.

The chain joins TRBV30 to TRBJ2-5, with 7 nucleotides matching TRBD2. CDR3 length equals 13 residues. The trim removed 5 bases at V and 5 bases at J, leaving 8 bases unmatched. CDR1 is GTSNPN, CDR2 SVGIG, per germline (reference sequence). In DNA, the CDR3 is TGTGCCTGGGTTGGGGGGACTAAGGAGACCCAGTACTTC. Protein sequence: CAWVGGTKETQYF.

This rearrangement joins TRBV2 to TRBJ1-5, with TRBD1 matching over 9 bases. The length of the CDR3 is 14 residues. CDR1 and CDR2 (germline): SNHLY, FYNNEI. V shed 4 bases and J 6 bases; nucleotides not matched to a gene: 4. The CDR3 reads CASSATGGGQPQHF. The CDR3 DNA follows: TGTGCCAGCAGTGCGACAGGGGGAGGTCAGCCCCAGCATTTT. The complete variable domain, with remaining parts taken from reference TRBV2 and TRBJ1-5, reads EPEVTQTPSHQVTQMGQEVILRCVPISNHLYFYWYRQILGQKVEFLVSFYNNEISEKSEIFDDQFSVERPDGSNFTLKIRSTKLEDSAMYFCASSATGGGQPQHFGDGTRLSIL.

The J gene is TRBJ2-1, the V gene TRBV25-1; weak D call: TRBD2 (5 bases). V was pared by 2 bases and J by 5 bases, with 13 bases between. The germline V gene has CDR1 MGHDK and CDR2 SYGVNS. The CDR3 runs to 15 residues. Here the CDR3 reads CASSEAGKAHNEQFF. Written as DNA, the CDR3 is TGTGCCAGCAGTGAAGCCGGGAAAGCGCACAATGAGCAGTTCTTC.

This chain joins TRBV6-5 and TRBJ1-1; tentatively, D is TRBD1 (5 bases). The germline V gene has CDR1 MNHEY and CDR2 SVGAGI. The CDR3 runs 15 residues. Trimming took 8 bases from V and 2 from J, leaving 18 bases between them. The CDR3 is CASPEGHWGNTEAFF. CDR3 nucleotide sequence: TGTGCCAGCCCTGAGGGGCACTGGGGAAACACTGAAGCTTTCTTT.

This chain uses TRBV25-1 with TRBJ1-1; D call uncertain. Germline CDR1 is MGHDK and CDR2 is SYGVNS. Between the trimmed V and J ends, which lost 6 bases and 1 base, there was a span of 15 bases. This CDR3 region has 15 residues. The CDR3 nucleotides read TGTGCCAGCAGACGGGATTGGCCTGAGAACACTGAAGCTTTCTTT. This translates into CASRRDWPENTEAFF.

This chain uses TRBV20-1 with TRBJ2-1; tentatively, D is TRBD1 (6 bases). Trimming removed 7 bases from V and 10 bases from J, with 11 bases in between. There are 10 residues in the CDR3. Germline assignment: CDR1 DFQATT and CDR2 SNEGSKA (reference sequence). Written as DNA, the CDR3 is TGCAGTGTTCCAGGGGTAGAGCAGTTCTTC. Its translation: CSVPGVEQFF.

The CDR3 nucleotides are TGCGCCAGCACACGTAGCGGATCAAGTGTTGAGACCCAGTACTTC. Translation gives CASTRSGSSVETQYF. The rearrangement uses TRBV5-1 and TRBJ2-5, with a possible D match to TRBD2 (6 bases). The V gene's germline CDR1 is SGHRS and CDR2 YFSETQ. With 6 bases removed from V and 5 bases from J, the gap between germline ends came to 20 bases. The CDR3 sequence is 15 residues long.

This clone has only one observation. The J gene is TRBJ2-7, the V gene TRBV7-9, with D unclear. The length of the CDR3 is 14 residues. From germline, CDR1 is SEHNR and CDR2 FQNEAQ (reference sequence). Trimming took off 5 bases at V and 0 bases at J, with 11 bases between the two ends. CDR3 sequence: CASSPNGRSYEQYF. In DNA form, the CDR3 reads TGTGCCAGCAGCCCAAACGGGCGCTCCTACGAGCAGTACTTC. The whole variable domain, filled in from reference TRBV7-9 and TRBJ2-7, reads DTGVSQNPRHKITKRGQNVTFRCDPISEHNRLYWYRQTLGQGPEFLTYFQNEAQLEKSRLLSDRFSAERPKGSFSTLEIQRTEQGDSAMYLCASSPNGRSYEQYFGPGTRLTVT.

V and J are TRBV5-1 and TRBJ1-1; 7 bases match TRBD1. The J segment lost 3 bases and the V segment lost 2 bases, leaving 4 bases of the junction unmatched. Germline V lookup: CDR1 SGHRS, CDR2 YFSETQ. This CDR3 has 14 residues. The CDR3 here is CASSFQGVDTEAFF. CDR3 bases: TGCGCCAGCAGCTTTCAGGGGGTCGACACTGAAGCTTTCTTT.

This clone is a singleton in its sample. The V call is TRBV13, the J call TRBJ2-1; TRBD2 agrees at 9 bases. The V segment lost 5 bases and the J segment 9 bases; nucleotides outside the gene matches: 11. This CDR3 is 15 amino acids long. Looked up from germline, CDR1 is PRHDT and CDR2 is FYEKMQ (reference sequence). The CDR3 DNA reads as TGTGCCAGCAGCCTAAGGGGAGCGGGAGGCTTTGAGCAGTTCTTC. It translates to CASSLRGAGGFEQFF.

Only a few counts were recorded for this clone. V and J are TRBV12-3 or TRBV12-4 and TRBJ1-2; 7 positions match TRBD1. The CDR3 consists of 13 residues. Trimming at V came to 6 bases and at J to 2 bases, leaving 3 bases not matched to a gene. DNA for the CDR3: TGTGCCAGCAGGGGGACAGTCAACTATGGCTACACCTTC. Residues: CASRGTVNYGYTF.

The CDR3 loop is CASSKDRGHGEQFF. Here the CDR3 DNA reads TGTGCCAGTAGTAAGGACAGGGGGCATGGTGAGCAGTTCTTC. V and J are TRBV19 and TRBJ2-1; 11 nucleotides line up with TRBD1. From germline, CDR1 is LNHDA and CDR2 SQIVND (reference sequence). With 4 bases clipped from V and 9 bases from J, the junction kept 5 bases outside the gene matches. The CDR3 loop spans 14 amino acids.

The rearrangement uses TRBV25-1 and TRBJ2-7, with D unresolved. Trimming cost V 2 bases and J 3 bases, with 14 bases left between them. Germline loops: CDR1 MGHDK, CDR2 SYGVNS. The CDR3 runs 15 residues. For the CDR3, the DNA is TGTGCCAGCAGTGAAGGACGGAGTTTAGTCTACGAGCAGTACTTC. Amino acid sequence: CASSEGRSLVYEQYF.

The genes are TRBV7-9 and TRBJ2-7; 7 nucleotides align to TRBD2. The CDR3 loop spans 15 amino acids. J was trimmed by 1 base and V by 4 bases; bases with no gene match: 7. Per the germline V gene, CDR1 is SEHNR and CDR2 is FQNEAQ (reference sequence). The CDR3 reads CASSSGRESSYEQYF. Here the CDR3 DNA reads TGTGCCAGCAGCTCTGGGCGGGAGAGTTCCTACGAGCAGTACTTC.

The chain is built from TRBV5-1 and TRBJ1-5, with D tentatively TRBD1 (5 bases). The CDR3 runs 14 residues. Per germline, CDR1 SGHRS and CDR2 YFSETQ. The V end was cut by 5 bases, the J end by 0 bases, with 9 bases between. CDR3 DNA sequence: TGCGCCAGCAGGGAGGGGAATAGCAATCAGCCCCAGCATTTT. Its protein is CASREGNSNQPQHF.

This clone showed up just once. The V and J genes are TRBV9 and TRBJ1-3, with D possibly matching TRBD1 (5 bases). Germline V gene sequence: CDR1 SGDLS, CDR2 YYNGEE. V lost 5 bases, J lost 0 bases, and 12 bases lay in between. The CDR3 spans 15 residues. The DNA for the CDR3 is TGTGCCAGCAGTAAGGGGTTCCCCTCTGGAAACACCATATATTTT. Its protein product is CASSKGFPSGNTIYF.

This clone was seen once. This chain links TRBV14 with TRBJ1-1; weak D call: TRBD1 (6 bases). The CDR3 covers 15 residues. Germline V gene data show CDR1 as SGHDN and CDR2 as FVKESK. V was cut by 1 base and J by 0 bases, with 9 bases left in between. The CDR3 reads CASSQVQGMNTEAFF. The CDR3 nucleotides read TGTGCCAGCAGCCAAGTCCAGGGGATGAACACTGAAGCTTTCTTT.

V gene TRBV7-9 combines with J gene TRBJ1-1, with D unresolved. Trimming stripped 3 bases from V and 0 bases from J, with 14 bases between. Germline-derived CDR1 and CDR2 are SEHNR and FQNEAQ (reference sequence). This CDR3 contains 16 residues. This CDR3 is CASSFLGKGLNTEAFF. The CDR3 DNA reads as TGTGCCAGCAGCTTTCTCGGGAAAGGCTTGAACACTGAAGCTTTCTTT.

The V gene is TRBV2, the J gene TRBJ2-3; 13 positions match TRBD2. This CDR3 region has 18 residues. V dropped 5 bases and J dropped 2; count of bases not matched to a gene: 10. From germline, CDR1 is SNHLY and CDR2 FYNNEI. The CDR3 sequence is CASSLLAGGPRSTDTQYF. The CDR3 DNA reads TGTGCCAGCAGTCTACTAGCGGGAGGGCCACGATCCACAGATACGCAGTATTTT.